The rows below give T cell receptor beta chains drawn from one sample of a study of OX40 agonist ivuxolimab in advanced cancers. The repertoire was sequenced with immunoSEQ multiplex PCR; TCRdb's copy has only in-frame clones and lacks some. The sample lists roughly 97,000 clones; about 90% were seen once. The sample consisted of CD4+ or CD8+ T cells sorted from blood, taken in a trial of the OX40 agonist ivuxolimab. These receptors originate from an adult with an advanced solid tumor such as melanoma, head and neck, liver or kidney cancer. CDR3s leave out the opening cysteine and the closing phenylalanine or tryptophan.

j_gene | len | v_gene | CDR3aa
TRBJ1-2 | 13 | TRBV7-8 | ASSASPRATYGYT
TRBJ2-7 | 13 | TRBV28 | AIRGSSGGEYEQY
TRBJ2-1 | 13 | TRBV6-5 | ASSLAGTSSNEQF
TRBJ1-6 | 13 | TRBV7-3 | ASSLPTGRNSPLH
TRBJ2-1 | 12 | TRBV6-1 | ASSEPGLGGEQF
TRBJ2-2 | 12 | TRBV6-1 | ASGIWEGTGELF
TRBJ1-1 | 13 | TRBV18 | ASSQSGILNTEAF
TRBJ1-2 | 14 | TRBV5-5 | ASSLEFVRLAGGYT
TRBJ2-5 | 12 | TRBV19 | ASSIQGIGETQY
TRBJ2-2 | 10 | TRBV10-3 | AIRGWTGELF
TRBJ2-2 | 11 | TRBV4-3 | ASSPGTSGELF
TRBJ1-6 | 12 | TRBV5-1 | ASSPDRERSPLH
TRBJ1-4 | 13 | TRBV19 | ASSIQGSTNEKLF
TRBJ1-2 | 12 | TRBV5-1 | ASSLTGQGYGYT
TRBJ2-7 | 13 | TRBV27 | ASSLGQGTQYEQY
TRBJ2-7 | 11 | TRBV7-9 | ATGTASPYEQY
TRBJ1-1 | 10 | TRBV30 | AQDRGPTEAF
TRBJ1-1 | 14 | TRBV14 | ASSQETSSSNTEAF
TRBJ2-2 | 13 | TRBV19 | ASSAVGSSTGELF
TRBJ1-3 | 14 | TRBV7-2 | ASSLGAGSSGNTIY
TRBJ2-3 | 11 | TRBV10-1 | ASKTEWSDTQY
TRBJ1-4 | 12 | TRBV7-2 | ASSDAGRNEKLF
TRBJ1-2 | 10 | TRBV2 | ASTGTGQFET
TRBJ2-7 | 14 | TRBV18 | ASFLDIGGRSYEQY
TRBJ2-5 | 13 | TRBV9 | ASSVTPQGQETQY
TRBJ1-2 | 12 | TRBV9 | ASSESSGSYGYT
TRBJ1-6 | 11 | TRBV30 | AWSGAYNSPLH
TRBJ2-3 | 13 | TRBV18 | ASQGLSGGSDTQY
TRBJ1-2 | 11 | TRBV5-6 | ASSLGQPYGYT
TRBJ2-4 | 13 | TRBV7-9 | ASSTGLAGASIQY
TRBJ2-7 | 11 | TRBV5-1 | ASTLRTGDEQY
TRBJ2-3 | 13 | TRBV28 | ALQSSGGPPDTQY
TRBJ2-5 | 16 | TRBV27 | ASSPPYGGAGGGKTQY
TRBJ2-3 | 13 | TRBV27 | ASSLSGIIGDTQY
TRBJ1-1 | 12 | TRBV30 | AWSVAQMNTEAF
TRBJ2-7 | 14 | TRBV28 | ASSSSGAASSYEQY
TRBJ1-3 | 12 | TRBV7-2 | ASSLGASGNTIY
TRBJ1-5 | 13 | TRBV27 | ASTSSGLRGQPQH
TRBJ1-6 | 14 | TRBV14 | ASSQGSGLGNSPLH
TRBJ1-5 | 11 | TRBV7-9 | ASVDRVDQPQH
TRBJ2-5 | 12 | TRBV7-8 | ASSSQREQETQY
TRBJ1-6 | 13 | TRBV7-2 | ASSLLFTSNSPLH
TRBJ2-3 | 10 | TRBV11-3 | ASSRFPDTQY
TRBJ1-6 | 14 | TRBV9 | ASSVDPGQSDSPLH
TRBJ1-5 | 13 | TRBV10-3 | AISRGTVSNQPQH
TRBJ2-5 | 13 | TRBV7-9 | ASSLELMSKETQY
TRBJ1-5 | 13 | TRBV2 | ASTGQGRSNQPQH
TRBJ2-5 | 13 | TRBV7-6 | ASSPGQGIGETQY
TRBJ1-5 | 15 | TRBV19 | ASSIDPVSSSNQPQH
TRBJ1-1 | 13 | TRBV5-1 | ASSLNRGRGTEAF
TRBJ1-4 | 11 | TRBV7-7 | ASSFRGGEKLF
TRBJ1-1 | 13 | TRBV5-4 | ASSLDSRLNTEAF
TRBJ1-2 | 12 | TRBV7-9 | ASTAGQTNYGYT
TRBJ2-3 | 14 | TRBV7-3 | ASSLTSGGAKDTQY
TRBJ1-1 | 13 | TRBV19 | ASRDGTGGRTEAF
TRBJ2-5 | 12 | TRBV5-1 | ASSPGVGKETQY